Described below is a single TCR beta chain sequence and its context. This sample stems from a study of T cells in Graves' hyperthyroidism and ophthalmopathy. Using less than 12 ml of fresh peripheral blood, PBMCs were prepared. The CDR3 runs to 20 residues. Trimming removed 7 bases from V and 11 bases from J; junction bases left unmatched: 33. The CDR3 regions of TCR beta were amplified from RNA transcripts. The HTBI set primed first-round TCR CDR3 RT-PCR. TCRdb reprocessed the multiplex PCR reads with MiXCR, giving one entry per CDR3 protein. The sample holds 640,000 or so distinct CDR3 sequences; 14% are singletons and the top ten take over 6%.

The sample comprised blood. The genes are TRBV6-7 and TRBJ1-1, with 8 bases matching TRBD1. TRBV6-7 falls under the ORF class, with uncertain function. The source of this sequence is a woman younger than 35 with Graves' ophthalmopathy. In DNA, the CDR3 is TGTGCCAGCAACCCCAGGGGGCACCTTTTCCGGATTTTCGACCCCCACTGGGCTTTCTTT. It specifies CASNPRGHLFRIFDPHWAFF.